This TCR beta chain was sequenced in a study of early T cells in non-severe SARS-CoV-2 infection. This clonotype was detected ten times or more. TCRdb re-derived calls from the 5' RACE reads in MiXCR, one entry per CDR3 protein. The repertoire holds tens of thousands of distinct CDR3 sequences, with 14% to 15% as singletons. The germline V and J ends were trimmed by 1 base and 7 bases, with 11 bases remaining between them. The CDR3 sequence is 15 residues long. Germline V gene sequence: CDR1 SGHAT, CDR2 FQNNGV. The sequence derives from an adult who was a healthcare worker with PCR-confirmed SARS-CoV-2 infection or an uninfected control (not recorded which). The sample comprised whole blood. The chain carries TRBV11-2 and TRBJ1-6; D is possibly TRBD1 (5 bases). The CDR3 bases are TGTGCCAGCAGCTTAGCCGGGACCCTGAATTCACCCCTCCACTTT. Translation gives CASSLAGTLNSPLHF.